This T cell receptor beta chain is from a study of T cells in Graves' hyperthyroidism and ophthalmopathy (dated by TCRdb to between 2018 and 2021). Turning to the overall study: Peripheral blood samples were taken at initial diagnosis, before any treatment was given. The paper reports TCR Vbeta CDR3 sequencing of over 120 peripheral blood samples: approximately 41 ophthalmopathy, about 75 hyperthyroidism and around 17 progressor patients. Whether ophthalmopathy could be predicted prospectively was tested in an independent validation cohort made up of approximately 19 hyperthyroidism patients plus 17 patients who later progressed to ophthalmopathy. In about six Graves' hyperthyroidism patients, the study also compared T-cell repertoires from thyroid tissue with T-cell repertoires from blood. The 95 to 100 discovery patients were randomly divided into training and test sets at a 7:3 ratio. To identify TCR V-J signatures that set the groups apart, the researchers used a discovery cohort of 100 patients, made up of some 41 with Graves' ophthalmopathy and about 55 with stable Graves' hyperthyroidism. Following sampling, methimazole starting at 30 mg daily was given to hyperthyroidism patients, and high-dose intravenous methylprednisolone was given to ophthalmopathy patients.

General study outcomes and caveats: Blood samples also contained most of the expanded thyroid clonotypes (frequency above 0.001), which suggests that blood repertoires may reflect thyroid immune responses. Sample size was not statistically predetermined, and investigators were not blinded to group allocation. A 13 V-J signature model separated ophthalmopathy from stable hyperthyroidism, with just over 85% sensitivity and approximately 81% specificity in cross-validation and 80%/75% in testing. In validation, progression to ophthalmopathy was predicted by the model with 70.59% sensitivity and 72% to 85% specificity, a median of about 6.8 months before onset.

V gives up 8 bases and J gives up 1 base, and the segment between their germline ends measures 8 bases. Looking up the germline V gene yields CDR1 MDHEN and CDR2 SYDVKM. The CDR3 sequence holds 12 residues, the cysteine and phenylalanine included. Solely the CDR3 DNA is kept, with 36 bases framed from the first base. The TCR beta CDR3 regions were amplified from RNA transcripts. For the first round of RT-PCR on the TCR CDR3, the HTBI primer set was used together with the Qiagen OneStep RT-PCR kit. Libraries were constructed in a second round of multiplex PCR, after which size selection and purification were carried out. The libraries were sequenced on an Illumina HiSeq2000 using paired-end 100 bp reads. The source study handled its data this way. SOAPnuke was used to process the raw data, removing reads that contained adapters or uncalled bases, had a mean Phred below 15, or lacked an exact match to the constant primer or identifier. COPE v1.2.5 was used to merge high-quality paired reads, and clonotypes were defined as unique nucleotide sequences. MiTCR v1.1 was used to align clonotypes to the IMGT TRBV, TRBD and TRBJ reference segments. Only V-J combinations with frequency above 0.0001, covering approximately 99% of repertoires, were analysed. A TCS score was defined as the ratio between F50 (clonal expansion) and ExV (chaos), using BLOSUM62-based TCRdist between CDR3 peptides within each V-J. Welch's t-statistics and random forest reduced approximately 520 V-J features to 13, which were used in a naive Bayes classifier (R e1071). In-frame beta chains were kept once TCRdb had trimmed the public reads at Q25 with fastp and called clones with MiXCR. Each entry is one CDR3 protein sequence, shown with its most common DNA and genes. The V and J calls follow TCRdb's processing rather than the paper's. The sample data list about 360,000 distinct CDR3 sequences, and approximately 13% of these were observed just once. The ten most abundant clones make up under 25% of the sample.

A note on this clonotype: Its recognized antigen is unknown. No per-base quality is available; no much larger clone lies one base away.

The hyperthyroidism patients were between 18 and 65 years old and newly diagnosed, with a disease duration of less than 2 months. Any patient with an uncontrolled infection, another autoimmune disease, pregnancy or lactation was excluded. Diagnoses were based on clinical symptoms, serum thyroxine and TRAb, thyroid ultrasound and orbital computed tomography. For progressor patients, blood was drawn at the first diagnosis of hyperthyroidism, before any ophthalmopathy symptoms had appeared. Ficoll-Paque density gradient centrifugation was used to isolate PBMCs from around 9.1 ml of fresh peripheral blood. Progressor patients were defined as those initially diagnosed with Graves' hyperthyroidism in whom ophthalmopathy developed during follow-up. Trizol reagent was used to extract total RNA, and RNA quality was then checked on an Agilent 2100 Bioanalyzer.

The TCR sequence derives from a man aged 25 to 40 with Graves' hyperthyroidism that later progressed to Graves' ophthalmopathy. The specimen was blood. The rearranged segments are TRBV28 and TRBJ2-5; the D segment could be TRBD2, given 6 matching bases. The DNA reads as follows: TGTGCCAGCGGGGGGATCCAAGAGACCCAGTACTTC. Its amino acids are CASGGIQETQYF. The CDR3 plus the reference TRBV28 and TRBJ2-5 genes for the other parts give the full variable domain: DVKVTQSSRYLVKRTGEKVFLECVQDMDHENMFWYRQDPGLGLRLIYFSYDVKMKEKGDIPEGYSVSREKKERFSLILESASTNQTSMYLCASGGIQETQYFGPGTRLLVL.